The rows below give T cell receptor beta chains drawn from one sample of a study of PD-L1 blockade in urothelial cancer. Here immunoSEQ multiplex PCR was the method, and the copy in TCRdb shows in-frame clones only, minus some. This table holds 35,000 to 55,000 clones, roughly four fifths found once. The starting material was PBMCs, obtained around atezolizumab (anti-PD-L1) treatment. These receptors were taken from a man aged 60-69 years with urothelial cancer. CDR3s include the opening cysteine and the closing phenylalanine or tryptophan. The D gene is left open where the match is weak. Size is stated for part of the rows, as once, few or many counts, or as a class when the clone is expanded.

d_call	clone_size	v_call	j_call	cdr3_nt	cdr3_aa
TRBD1	once	TRBV11-2	TRBJ1-3	TGTGCCAGCAGTTTTGACAGGGCTGGAAACACCATATATTTT	CASSFDRAGNTIYF
NA	NA	TRBV28	TRBJ2-7	TGTGCCAGCAGTTTAGGAGGGAACTACGAGCAGTACTTC	CASSLGGNYEQYF
NA	NA	TRBV11-1	TRBJ1-2	TGTGCCAGCAGCTTTACTGGATCGGGGAGAAATGGCTACACCTTC	CASSFTGSGRNGYTF
NA	NA	TRBV29-1	TRBJ1-4	TGTGAAGCCGGAGGGAAACTGTTTTTT	CEAGGKLFF
TRBD2	NA	TRBV30	TRBJ2-1	TGTGCCTGGAGTATACTAGCGGGGCCTTACAATGAGCAGTTCTTC	CAWSILAGPYNEQFF
NA	NA	TRBV10-3	TRBJ2-1	TGTGCCATCAGTGTAGGGGGAGTTGAGCAGTTCTTC	CAISVGGVEQFF
NA	once	TRBV5-1	TRBJ1-4	TGCGCCAGCAGCTTCGGGGATAAAGAGGAAAAACTGTTTTTT	CASSFGDKEEKLFF
NA	NA	TRBV27	TRBJ2-7	TGTGCCAGCAGTTTGCGACAGACCTACGAGCAGTACTTC	CASSLRQTYEQYF
TRBD2	NA	TRBV4-3	TRBJ2-7	TGCGCCAGCAGCCAAGCTTCTAGCGGAGGCTCCTACGAGCAGTACTTC	CASSQASSGGSYEQYF
NA	NA	TRBV11-2	TRBJ1-4	TGTGCCAGCAGCTTTCTTACAGACAATGAAAAACTGTTTTTT	CASSFLTDNEKLFF
NA	NA	TRBV6-6	TRBJ2-1	TGTGCCAGCAGGTCCGGGACACCTGAATGGGAGCAGTTCTTC	CASRSGTPEWEQFF
NA	NA	TRBV5-1	TRBJ1-1	TGCGCCAGCAGCCCTTCGGGGGGCCGAGAGGGAGGTGAAGCTTTCTTT	CASSPSGGREGGEAFF
TRBD1	NA	TRBV5-1	TRBJ1-1	TGCGCCAGCAGCTCCATAACCGGGACAGAGAACACTGAAGCTTTCTTT	CASSSITGTENTEAFF
NA	NA	TRBV5-4	TRBJ1-3	TGTGCCAGCAGCCCCCAGGGAGGCTCTGGAAACACCATATATTTT	CASSPQGGSGNTIYF